This TCR beta chain came from a study of neoadjuvant anti-PD-1 for oral cavity cancer. About the research overall: Before surgery, most patients got three to four biweekly 3 mg/kg nivolumab doses.

Time point specified: after neoadjuvant nivolumab, at surgical resection. Stage II-IVA oral cavity squamous cell carcinoma was new and untreated by systemic or radiation therapy. Germline lookup yields CDR1 SQVTM and CDR2 ANQGSEA. V was pared by 2 bases and J by 4 bases, with 4 bases of the junction left unmatched. The CDR3 spans 15 residues. Comment on this clone: What it recognizes is unknown.

Overall study findings and caveats: Treg/Th17 ratio rose with pretreatment blood and fell with post-treatment tumor TCRbeta clonality.

Most tumor samples had 4 to 5.5 ug input DNA in two replicates. Clones were sequenced by immunoSEQ multiplex PCR, and TCRdb holds only the in-frame ones, with some missing. The sample records some 22,000 clones, under 30% being singletons. Sequencing was performed on tumor tissue, taken after nivolumab (anti-PD-1) treatment. The genes are TRBV29-1 and TRBJ2-1, with 11 bases fitting TRBD2. This clonotype was sampled from a person aged 35-79 years with oral cavity squamous cell carcinoma. The CDR3 loop reads CSVEQLAGVYNEQFF. The CDR3, as DNA: TGCAGCGTTGAACAACTAGCGGGAGTGTACAATGAGCAGTTCTTC.